The 30 T cell receptor beta chains in this list originate from one sample, sequenced in a study of shared clonotypes between healthy human individuals. TCRdb's copy holds only in-frame clones and misses some; the assay was immunoSEQ multiplex PCR. The repertoire holds hundreds of thousands of clones, with 80% to 95% as singletons. Positively selected for CCR7, the CD45RO-negative cells used as naive CD8 cells excluded terminally differentiated effector memory CD45RA+ cells. Sequenced: naive CD8+ T cells sorted from blood. These receptors all stem from a man aged 25 to 40 in good health.

The V call is TRBV10-1, the J call TRBJ2-1, with TRBD2 matching 7 bases. V trimming: 1 base; J trimming: 5 bases; junction bases outside the gene matches: 5. Per germline, CDR1 WNHNN and CDR2 SYGVQD (reference sequence). The CDR3 has 15 amino acids. CDR3 sequence reads: CASSEFEAGDNEQFF. The CDR3 DNA follows: TGCGCCAGCAGTGAGTTTGAGGCGGGGGACAATGAGCAGTTCTTC.

This clone was recorded once. This rearrangement joins TRBV5-1 to TRBJ2-7; the match to TRBD2 covers 13 bases. J gave up 4 bases and V 5 bases, and 6 bases lay outside the gene matches. In germline, CDR1 is SGHRS, CDR2 YFSETQ. The CDR3 has 15 residues. CDR3 coding DNA: TGCGCCAGCAGAATGAGGACTAGCGGGAGATACGAGCAGTACTTC. Translation gives CASRMRTSGRYEQYF.

The chain uses TRBV6-5 and TRBJ2-3; D is unresolved. V lost 2 bases to trimming and J lost 0 bases, with 6 bases between them. The CDR3 contains 14 residues. Germline lookup yields CDR1 MNHEY and CDR2 SVGAGI. This chain's CDR3 is CASSYGLSTDTQYF. In DNA form, the CDR3 reads TGTGCCAGCAGTTACGGGCTGAGCACAGATACGCAGTATTTT.

The chain links TRBV7-9 to TRBJ2-1; TRBD2 agrees at 16 bases. CDR1 and CDR2 from the germline V gene are SEHNR and FQNEAQ (reference sequence). V trimming: 7 bases; J trimming: 6 bases; junction bases outside the gene matches: 15. This CDR3 region has 19 residues. CDR3 amino acids: CASTGGGTSGRAWFNEQFF. CDR3 sequence (DNA): TGTGCCAGCACGGGAGGCGGGACTAGCGGGAGGGCCTGGTTCAATGAGCAGTTCTTC.

As to this clone: The sample carries other DNA sequences with the same CDR3. The J gene is TRBJ2-7, the V gene TRBV5-1; no definite D call. CDR3 length equals 13 residues. The germline CDR1 and CDR2 sequences are SGHRS and YFSETQ. Trimming removed 0 bases from V and 2 bases from J, with 6 bases in between. The CDR3 sequence is CASSLGPTYEQYF. The CDR3 DNA reads as TGCGCCAGCAGCTTGGGCCCCACCTACGAGCAGTACTTC. Full variable domain (rest looked up from reference TRBV5-1 and TRBJ2-7): KAGVTQTPRYLIKTRGQQVTLSCSPISGHRSVSWYQQTPGQGLQFLFEYFSETQRNKGNFPGRFSGRQFSNSRSEMNVSTLELGDSALYLCASSLGPTYEQYFGPGTRLTVT.

V gene TRBV7-9 combines with J gene TRBJ1-5; D is perhaps TRBD1 (6 bases). The CDR3 runs 15 residues. V lost 6 bases and J lost 1, with 13 bases in between. The germline V gene encodes CDR1 SEHNR and CDR2 FQNEAQ (reference sequence). This CDR3 is CASSPRGGSNQPQHF. The CDR3 bases are TGTGCCAGCAGTCCCCGAGGGGGGAGCAATCAGCCCCAGCATTTT.

The J gene is TRBJ2-2, the V gene TRBV7-9; TRBD1 matches 9 bases. CDR3 size: 19 residues. The trim removed 5 bases at V and 2 bases at J, leaving 15 bases unmatched. Germline V lookup: CDR1 SEHNR, CDR2 FQNEAQ (reference sequence). CDR3 residues: CASSPPRTGAQFNTGELFF. The CDR3, as DNA: TGTGCCAGCAGCCCTCCGAGGACAGGGGCCCAGTTTAACACCGGGGAGCTGTTTTTT.

This clone has ten or more counts. This chain connects TRBV6-4 to TRBJ2-1; the match to TRBD2 covers 11 bases. The J segment lost 12 bases and the V segment lost 0 bases, leaving 4 bases of the junction unmatched. The V gene's germline CDR1 is MRHNA and CDR2 SNTAGT. The CDR3 sequence is 14 residues long. Here the CDR3 DNA reads TGTGCCAGCAGTGACTCCGGGACTAGCGGAGGGCAGTTCTTC. It yields the protein CASSDSGTSGGQFF.

The chain uses TRBV28 and TRBJ1-2; TRBD1 agrees at 9 bases. The CDR3 is 15 amino acids. V lost 6 bases, J lost 3 bases, and 8 bases stayed unmatched. In germline, CDR1 is MDHEN, CDR2 SYDVKM. The CDR3 sequence is CASSSPTGGDYGYTF. The CDR3, as DNA: TGTGCCAGCAGCTCCCCAACAGGGGGCGACTATGGCTACACCTTC.

The chain couples TRBV5-1 to TRBJ2-2; either TRBD1 or TRBD2 may fit D (5 bases each). The germline gives CDR1 SGHRS, CDR2 YFSETQ. V was shortened by 2 bases and J by 4 bases, with 12 bases between the two germline ends. This CDR3 has 15 residues. CDR3 sequence (DNA): TGCGCCAGCAGCTTCCAGGGACGCTCCACCGGGGAGCTGTTTTTT. Protein product: CASSFQGRSTGELFF.

As to this clone: The same CDR3 arises from other DNA sequences in this sample as well. The V call is TRBV2, the J call TRBJ2-1; possible D gene TRBD2, 6 bases. V was clipped by 6 bases and J by 11 bases, with 8 bases between them. Germline CDR1 and CDR2: SNHLY and FYNNEI. This CDR3 comprises 10 residues. The CDR3 here is CASSGGKQFF. The CDR3 DNA reads TGTGCCAGCAGCGGAGGGAAGCAGTTCTTC. Looking up the rest from reference TRBV2 and TRBJ2-1 gives the full variable domain: EPEVTQTPSHQVTQMGQEVILRCVPISNHLYFYWYRQILGQKVEFLVSFYNNEISEKSEIFDDQFSVERPDGSNFTLKIRSTKLEDSAMYFCASSGGKQFFGPGTRLTVL.

This rearrangement joins TRBV27 to TRBJ2-5; TRBD2 matches at 10 bases. The V and J ends lost 3 bases and 7 bases, in that order; junction bases with no gene match: 5. CDR1 is MNHEY and CDR2 is SMNVEV in the germline V gene (reference sequence). CDR3 length: 14 amino acids. CDR3 in DNA: TGTGCCAGCAGTTTCTCTAGCGGGAGAGGGACCCAGTACTTC. Residues: CASSFSSGRGTQYF.

The chain is built from TRBV28 and TRBJ2-7, with TRBD1 as a possible D gene (6 bases). The CDR3 sequence is 15 residues long. Germline CDR1 and CDR2: MDHEN and SYDVKM. V was cut by 2 bases and J by 0 bases, with 11 bases left in between. The CDR3 region has the DNA TGTGCCAGCAGTTTAGGGGGCAGGAACTCCTACGAGCAGTACTTC. Translation: CASSLGGRNSYEQYF.

The table lists this clone with a few counts. The rearrangement joins TRBV6-1 to TRBJ1-5, with 8 bases identical to TRBD1. CDR1 and CDR2 from the germline V gene are MNHNS and SASEGT. The V segment lost 4 bases and the J segment 4 bases; nucleotides outside the gene matches: 3. The CDR3 is 14 residues long. This CDR3 is CASSVDRGNQPQHF. The CDR3 nucleotides read TGTGCCAGCAGTGTCGACAGGGGTAATCAGCCCCAGCATTTT.

The chain uses TRBV27 and TRBJ2-2, with 14 nucleotides matching TRBD2. Germline CDR1 MNHEY, CDR2 SMNVEV (reference sequence). The CDR3 runs 17 residues. V trimming: 5 bases; J trimming: 7 bases; junction bases outside the gene matches: 9. CDR3 nucleotide sequence: TGTGCCAGCAGTCCTCCGGGACTAGCGGGAGTTGGCGGGGAGCTGTTTTTT. It translates to CASSPPGLAGVGGELFF.

As DNA, the CDR3 is TGTGCCAGCAGCCGCCTGGGACAGGAAGCCTACGAGCAGTACTTC. Translating it yields CASSRLGQEAYEQYF. This chain connects TRBV11-2 to TRBJ2-7, with 8 bases matching TRBD1. Trimming took 5 bases from V and 2 from J; bases not matched to a gene: 8. The CDR3 has 15 residues. Germline CDR1 is SGHAT and CDR2 is FQNNGV.

The rearrangement uses TRBV10-3 and TRBJ2-1; either TRBD1 or TRBD2 may supply D (5 bases each). V dropped 6 bases and J dropped 8 bases, with 14 bases sitting between them. This CDR3 has 13 amino acids. Per the germline V gene, CDR1 is ENHRY and CDR2 is SYGVKD. The CDR3 sequence is CAIRGDDSDEQFF. In DNA form, the CDR3 reads TGTGCCATCAGGGGGGACGACTCCGATGAGCAGTTCTTC.

The chain couples TRBV6-4 to TRBJ2-2; D remains unclear. This CDR3 has 12 residues. V shed 1 base and J shed 7 bases, with 4 bases lying between them. Germline V gene sequence: CDR1 MRHNA, CDR2 SNTAGT. CDR3 in amino acids: CASSDWDGELFF. CDR3 in DNA: TGTGCCAGCAGTGACTGGGACGGGGAGCTGTTTTTT.

J is TRBJ2-1 and V is TRBV2; 7 positions agree with TRBD2. The CDR3 loop spans 12 amino acids. The junction had 1 base not matched to a gene; V was cut back by 5 bases and J by 6 bases. Per the germline V gene, CDR1 is SNHLY and CDR2 is FYNNEI. CDR3 residues: CASSLAANEQFF. CDR3 DNA: TGTGCCAGCAGTCTAGCGGCCAATGAGCAGTTCTTC.

CDR3 DNA sequence: TGTGCCAGCAGCTTAGCGGGGACTAGCGGCAATGAGCAGTTCTTC. Amino acids: CASSLAGTSGNEQFF. The chain is built from TRBV7-9 and TRBJ2-1; 11 nucleotides align to TRBD2. The CDR3 consists of 15 residues. The V gene's germline CDR1 is SEHNR and CDR2 FQNEAQ (reference sequence). V shed 0 bases, J shed 6 bases, and the junction held 1 base outside the gene matches.

The chain combines TRBV15 with TRBJ1-5; no reliable D call. Looked up from germline, CDR1 is LNHNV and CDR2 is YYDKDF (reference sequence). V was shortened by 0 bases and J by 5 bases, with 8 bases between the two germline ends. This CDR3 comprises 14 residues. CDR3 bases: TGTGCCACCAGCAGAGACCCAGACGATCAGCCCCAGCATTTT. Residues: CATSRDPDDQPQHF.

This sequence joins TRBV19 and TRBJ2-7, with 13 positions matching TRBD2. V lost 5 bases to trimming and J lost 4 bases; unmatched junction nucleotides: 8. Germline V gives CDR1 LNHDA, CDR2 SQIVND (reference sequence). CDR3 length: 16 amino acids. This CDR3 is CASSYDRLAGGYEQYF. DNA for the CDR3: TGTGCCAGTAGTTACGATAGACTAGCGGGAGGATACGAGCAGTACTTC. The full variable domain, in which reference TRBV19 and TRBJ2-7 provide the parts outside the CDR3, is DGGITQSPKYLFRKEGQNVTLSCEQNLNHDAMYWYRQDPGQGLRLIYYSQIVNDFQKGDIAEGYSVSREKKESFPLTVTSAQKNPTAFYLCASSYDRLAGGYEQYFGPGTRLTVT.

The chain employs TRBV6-1 and TRBJ2-7, with 8 nucleotides matching TRBD2. The CDR3 extends over 17 amino acids. CDR1 is MNHNS, CDR2 SASEGT, per germline. V shed 4 bases and J 1 base; nucleotides not matched to a gene: 12. The CDR3 sequence: CASSGTGGSGSSYEQYF. The CDR3 DNA reads as TGTGCCAGCAGTGGTACGGGGGGGAGCGGAAGTTCCTACGAGCAGTACTTC.

This chain uses TRBV11-2 with TRBJ1-2; 8 nucleotides agree with TRBD1. The V segment lost 0 bases and the J segment 5 bases; nucleotides outside the gene matches: 2. Germline CDR1 is SGHAT and CDR2 is FQNNGV. The CDR3 runs to 14 residues. CDR3 loop: CASSLEGTGYGYTF. Here the CDR3 DNA reads TGTGCCAGCAGCTTAGAAGGGACAGGATATGGCTACACCTTC. Together with reference TRBV11-2 and TRBJ1-2, the CDR3 gives the full variable domain: EAGVAQSPRYKIIEKRQSVAFWCNPISGHATLYWYQQILGQGPKLLIQFQNNGVVDDSQLPKDRFSAERLKGVDSTLKIQPAKLEDSAVYLCASSLEGTGYGYTFGSGTRLTVV.

The genes are TRBV28 and TRBJ1-2; D not certain. The germline V and J ends were trimmed by 4 bases and 4 bases, with 22 bases remaining between them. The CDR3 has 17 amino acids. CDR1 MDHEN and CDR2 SYDVKM come from the germline V gene. The CDR3 loop reads CASSSPFEGRRSYGYTF. The DNA of the CDR3 is TGTGCCAGCAGTTCCCCTTTCGAGGGTAGGAGGTCCTATGGCTACACCTTC.

V usage is TRBV9 and J usage is TRBJ1-2, with 7 bases matching TRBD1. From germline, CDR1 is SGDLS and CDR2 YYNGEE. The CDR3 sequence is 13 residues long. Germline trimming cut 4 bases from V and 3 bases from J; bases unmatched to any gene: 3. Here the CDR3 DNA reads TGTGCCAGCAGCCAGGGACAGTACTATGGCTACACCTTC. Its protein is CASSQGQYYGYTF.

The V and J genes are TRBV28 and TRBJ2-2; D is perhaps TRBD1 (6 bases). CDR1 is MDHEN and CDR2 is SYDVKM in the germline V gene. Trimming removed 8 bases at V and 6 bases at J, with 16 bases between. This CDR3 comprises 14 residues. CDR3 loop: CASGDIIIPGELFF. CDR3 in DNA: TGTGCCAGCGGGGACATTATAATTCCCGGGGAGCTGTTTTTT.

Worth noting for this clone: This same CDR3 is encoded by further DNA sequences in the sample. The rearrangement joins TRBV11-2 to TRBJ2-1, with D hard to call. V shed 1 base and J shed 4 bases, with 2 bases lying between them. Germline V gene lookup returns CDR1 SGHAT and CDR2 FQNNGV. The CDR3 contains 12 residues. The chain's CDR3 is CASSLAYNEQFF. Written as DNA, the CDR3 is TGTGCCAGCAGCTTAGCGTACAATGAGCAGTTCTTC.

The rearrangement joins TRBV7-9 to TRBJ1-1, with D unresolved. Germline CDR1 reads SEHNR; CDR2 reads FQNEAQ (reference sequence). This CDR3 has 12 amino acids. With 5 bases removed from V and 6 bases from J, the gap between germline ends came to 10 bases. The CDR3 sequence is CASSPRRPEAFF. DNA of the CDR3: TGTGCCAGCAGCCCTCGGCGGCCTGAAGCTTTCTTT.

The chain joins TRBV10-2 to TRBJ2-7; TRBD2 matches at 13 bases. V dropped 3 bases and J dropped 3; count of bases not matched to a gene: 8. CDR1 is WSHSY, CDR2 SAAADI, per germline. The CDR3 length is 17 residues. CDR3 region: CASSDPPRLAGGYEQYF. In DNA form, the CDR3 reads TGCGCCAGCAGTGATCCCCCCCGACTAGCGGGAGGCTACGAGCAGTACTTC.